These T cell receptor beta chains were read from a single sample in a study of cytomegalovirus exposure and HLA in healthy donors. Produced via immunoSEQ multiplex PCR; TCRdb's table is partial and in-frame only. Altogether 150,000 to 200,000 clones are present, 65% to 80% being singletons, with the ten largest covering about 3.1%. The sample was PBMCs. These receptors were collected from a male donor in good health and CMV-seronegative. Each CDR3 is given with its conserved first and last residue. The D gene is left open where the match is weak. Some rows mark clone size as missing; the rest say once, few, many or name a class of expanded clone.

d_call	v_call	clone_size	j_call	cdr3_aa	cdr3_nt
TRBD2	TRBV5-1	NA	TRBJ2-1	CASSGASGVNEQFF	TGCGCCAGCAGCGGAGCTAGCGGAGTCAATGAGCAGTTCTTC
NA	TRBV7-2	few	TRBJ1-2	CASSLGANSNYGYTF	TGTGCCAGCAGCTTAGGGGCCAATTCTAACTATGGCTACACCTTC
TRBD1	TRBV4-1	NA	TRBJ2-7	CASSHGTGGWQEQYF	TGCGCCAGCAGCCATGGGACAGGGGGCTGGCAGGAGCAGTACTTC
TRBD1	TRBV18	NA	TRBJ1-2	CASSPQGAYGYTF	TGTGCCAGCTCACCCCAGGGGGCCTATGGCTACACCTTC
NA	TRBV13	once	TRBJ1-1	CASSLTPGSEAFF	TGTGCCAGCAGCTTAACTCCAGGCTCTGAAGCTTTCTTT
NA	TRBV7-9	NA	TRBJ2-5	CASSLDGIPSQETQYF	TGTGCCAGCAGCTTAGATGGCATCCCGTCCCAAGAGACCCAGTACTTC
NA	TRBV6-1	NA	TRBJ2-1	CASSSRPSSYNEQFF	TGTGCCAGCAGTTCTAGGCCCTCATCCTACAATGAGCAGTTCTTC
TRBD2	TRBV18	NA	TRBJ2-3	CASSPTAGARTDTQYF	TGTGCCAGCTCACCAACAGCGGGGGCCCGCACAGATACGCAGTATTTT
NA	TRBV7-9	NA	TRBJ1-6	CASSSAGAFGPLHF	TGTGCCAGCAGCTCAGCGGGCGCCTTCGGCCCCCTCCACTTT
TRBD1	TRBV2	NA	TRBJ1-2	CASVSGQGYGYTF	TGTGCCAGCGTCTCGGGACAGGGCTATGGCTACACCTTC
TRBD1	TRBV9	NA	TRBJ1-3	CASSSSPDRLFWNTIYF	TGTGCCAGCAGCTCATCACCGGACAGGTTGTTTTGGAACACCATATATTTT
NA	TRBV7-2	once	TRBJ2-3	CASSSQGLRADTQYF	TGTGCCAGCAGCTCACAGGGTTTGAGGGCAGATACGCAGTATTTT
NA	TRBV21-1	few	TRBJ2-7	CASSKAGPYEQYF	TGTGCCAGCAGCAAGGCGGGGCCCTACGAGCAGTACTTC
TRBD1	TRBV28	NA	TRBJ2-7	CASVGDRGLEGSYEQYF	TGTGCCAGCGTGGGGGACAGGGGGCTCGAAGGATCCTACGAGCAGTACTTC
NA	TRBV21-1	once	TRBJ2-3	CASSATSGVDTQYF	TGTGCCAGCAGCGCGACTAGCGGGGTCGATACGCAGTATTTT
NA	TRBV29-1	NA	TRBJ1-1	CSVEESSTEAFF	TGCAGCGTTGAAGAGTCATCCACTGAAGCTTTCTTT
TRBD1	TRBV28	NA	TRBJ1-1	CASSLWDSRGYGAFF	TGTGCCAGCAGTTTATGGGACTCCAGGGGGTATGGGGCTTTCTTT
NA	TRBV19	NA	TRBJ2-1	CASCLQIGGWNEQFF	TGTGCCAGTTGCCTTCAGATCGGCGGATGGAATGAGCAGTTCTTC
TRBD2	TRBV4-1	few	TRBJ2-4	CASSSGGLAKNIQYF	TGCGCCAGCAGTTCGGGGGGACTAGCCAAAAACATTCAGTACTTC
TRBD1	TRBV19	NA	TRBJ2-2	CASTHGTANTGELFF	TGTGCCAGTACCCACGGGACAGCGAACACCGGGGAGCTGTTTTTT
TRBD1	TRBV6-5	NA	TRBJ2-2	CASRWTGAGELFF	TGTGCCAGCAGGTGGACAGGGGCCGGGGAGCTGTTTTTT
NA	TRBV28	NA	TRBJ2-6	CASRGQGSGANVLTF	TGTGCCAGCAGAGGGCAGGGCTCTGGGGCCAACGTCCTGACTTTC
NA	TRBV5-6	NA	TRBJ2-7	CASSLLGSVANEQYF	TGTGCCAGCAGCTTGTTGGGTAGCGTTGCCAACGAGCAGTACTTC
NA	TRBV9	NA	TRBJ2-1	CASSVGGFLNEQFF	TGTGCCAGCAGCGTAGGGGGCTTCCTCAATGAGCAGTTCTTC
NA	TRBV18	NA	TRBJ1-3	CASSPPSSPGNTIYF	TGTGCCAGCTCACCACCGAGTAGCCCTGGAAACACCATATATTTT
TRBD1	TRBV19	NA	TRBJ1-5	CASRGQPNQPQHF	TGTGCCAGTAGGGGACAGCCCAATCAGCCCCAGCATTTT
TRBD1	TRBV4-1	NA	TRBJ1-2	CASSQERVRGAYGYTF	TGCGCCAGCAGCCAAGAAAGGGTCAGGGGGGCTTATGGCTACACCTTC
TRBD1	TRBV6-5	NA	TRBJ1-1	CASSYSTGVTEAFF	TGTGCCAGCAGTTACTCTACAGGGGTCACTGAAGCTTTCTTT
TRBD1	TRBV29-1	NA	TRBJ1-5	CSVRAGGGGHQHF	TGCAGCGTTAGGGCAGGGGGCGGAGGCCATCAGCATTTT